Sequencing of this T cell receptor (beta chain) was carried out in a study of T cells in Graves' hyperthyroidism and ophthalmopathy. Findings and limits, study-wide: Through a model of 13 V-J features, ophthalmopathy was separated from stable hyperthyroidism.

Based on clinical symptoms, serum thyroxine and TRAb, thyroid ultrasound and orbital computed tomography, diagnoses were reached. Only a few counts were recorded for this clonotype. The target antigen is unknown. TCR beta CDR3 regions were amplified from RNA. TCR CDR3 regions were first amplified by RT-PCR with HTBI primers. MiXCR, run by TCRdb on the multiplex PCR reads, gives a single entry per CDR3 protein. The top ten hold 5.3% of the sample, which has about 400,000 distinct CDR3 sequences, roughly 13% seen once. The TCR was taken from a woman aged 18-29 years with Graves' hyperthyroidism. The sequenced sample consisted of blood.

The CDR3 nucleotides read TGTGCCTGGAAGGCTCTAGCGGGAGGGATCTACGAGCAGTACTTC. Amino acid sequence: CAWKALAGGIYEQYF. The gene calls are TRBV30 and TRBJ2-7; 12 bases fit TRBD2. Germline CDR1 GTSNPN, CDR2 SVGIG (reference sequence). The CDR3 runs 15 residues. V shed 4 bases, J shed 3 bases, and the junction held 7 bases outside the gene matches.